This T cell receptor beta chain originates from a study of T cells in Graves' hyperthyroidism and ophthalmopathy. Study background: Peripheral blood was obtained at initial diagnosis, preceding any treatment. The study, taken as a whole, reports: Most thyroid clonotypes that were expanded above 0.001 also turned up in blood. With a median lead of around 6.7 months before onset, the model predicted ophthalmopathy.

Regarding this clonotype: What it binds is unknown.

Newly diagnosed hyperthyroidism patients aged 18 to 65 years had disease lasting under 2 months. Germline V gives CDR1 SQVTM, CDR2 ANQGSEA. This CDR3 is built from 13 residues. V shed 5 bases and J 8 bases; nucleotides not matched to a gene: 6. Amplified TCR beta CDR3 regions came from RNA transcripts. Initially, a first-round RT-PCR of the TCR CDR3 employed the HTBI primer set. TCRdb recomputed calls from the multiplex PCR reads with MiXCR, one row per CDR3 protein. The table shows around 500,000 distinct CDR3 sequences, with about 15% occurring only once. The receptor was isolated from a woman in her late teens or twenties with Graves' hyperthyroidism. Sequenced material: blood. The rearrangement joins TRBV29-1 to TRBJ2-2, with 9 nucleotides matching TRBD2. The CDR3 sequence is CSVSASGAGELFF. DNA for the CDR3: TGCAGCGTTTCTGCTAGCGGGGCTGGGGAGCTGTTTTTT.